This T cell receptor (beta chain) was identified during a study of shared clonotypes between healthy human individuals. Terminally differentiated effector memory CD45RA+ cells were excluded from the naive CD8 cells, which were CD45RO-negative and positively selected for CCR7. The study's findings and limits: Memory subsets had estimated richness that was generally smaller than that of naive subsets. Several donors held approximately 4.6% of naive CD4 clonotypes in common.

The data were produced by immunoSEQ multiplex PCR, yet TCRdb's version contains in-frame clones alone and is incomplete. Seen here are 1.5 million to 2.5 million clones, about 94% observed once, and the top ten hold more than 0.9%. Worth noting for this clone: The antigen is not known.

CDR1 and CDR2 (germline): LGHNA, YSLEER. This CDR3 is 16 amino acids long. V lost 0 bases, J lost 0 bases, and 11 bases lay in between. Source material: naive CD8+ T cells sorted from blood. The sequence was collected from a man aged 18 to 29 in good health. The chain is built from TRBV4-3 and TRBJ1-1; D is possibly TRBD1 (6 bases). The CDR3 DNA is TGCGCCAGCAGCCAAGATGTAGGGACACTGAACACTGAAGCTTTCTTT. Translation: CASSQDVGTLNTEAFF.